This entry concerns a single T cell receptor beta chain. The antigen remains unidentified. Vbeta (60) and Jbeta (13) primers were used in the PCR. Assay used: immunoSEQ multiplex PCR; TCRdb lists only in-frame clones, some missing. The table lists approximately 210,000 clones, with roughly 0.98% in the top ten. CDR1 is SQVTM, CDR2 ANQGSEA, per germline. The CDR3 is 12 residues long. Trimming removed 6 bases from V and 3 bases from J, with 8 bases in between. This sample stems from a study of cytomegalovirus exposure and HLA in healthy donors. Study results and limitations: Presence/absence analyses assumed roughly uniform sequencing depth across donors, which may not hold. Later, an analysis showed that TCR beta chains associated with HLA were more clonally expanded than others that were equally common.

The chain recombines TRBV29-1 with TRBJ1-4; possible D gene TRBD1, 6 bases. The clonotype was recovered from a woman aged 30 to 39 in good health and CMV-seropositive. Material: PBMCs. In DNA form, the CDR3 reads TGCAGCGTCAGGGGTTCTAATGAAAAACTGTTTTTT. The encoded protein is CSVRGSNEKLFF.